These T cell receptor beta chains were read from a single sample in a study of beta chain features in type 1 diabetes. Data came from immunoSEQ multiplex PCR; TCRdb stores just in-frame clones and leaves some out. The sample contains over 300,000 clones, 8% of which appear only once. Specimen: central memory CD4+ T cells from blood. The source of these receptors is a woman between 18 and 29 years old in good health. CDR3s include the opening cysteine and the closing phenylalanine or tryptophan. Each record gives: V gene, clone size, D gene, J gene, CDR3 protein, CDR3 DNA. The D gene is left open where the match is weak. For some rows the clone size is stated as once, few or many, or as a class when expanded; others skip it.

TRBV10-3	-	-	TRBJ1-1	CAISGTTVGTEAFF	TGTGCCATCAGTGGGACCACAGTGGGCACTGAAGCTTTCTTT
TRBV29-1	-	TRBD1	TRBJ2-2	CSVASYRGDTGELFF	TGCAGCGTTGCAAGTTACAGGGGTGACACCGGGGAGCTGTTTTTT
TRBV19	-	TRBD1	TRBJ1-3	CAAQHTGGTNTIYF	TGTGCCGCACAGCATACAGGGGGTACCAACACCATATATTTT
TRBV28	few	TRBD1	TRBJ2-4	CASSLLGTGGFYIQYF	TGTGCCAGCAGTTTGCTCGGAACAGGGGGCTTTTACATTCAGTACTTC
TRBV6-5	-	-	TRBJ1-2	CASSYQETGYGYTF	TGTGCCAGCAGTTACCAGGAAACCGGCTATGGCTACACCTTC
TRBV9	few	TRBD2	TRBJ2-3	CASSQRTSGDTQYF	TGTGCCAGCAGCCAAAGGACTAGCGGAGATACGCAGTATTTT
TRBV11-2	-	TRBD2	TRBJ2-7	CASSLTGGGSHSYEQYF	TGTGCCAGCAGCTTAACAGGTGGCGGGAGTCATTCCTACGAGCAGTACTTC
TRBV28	many	-	TRBJ1-1	CASHPSGTTNTEAFF	TGTGCCAGTCACCCAAGTGGCACCACCAACACTGAAGCTTTCTTT
TRBV28	-	TRBD1	TRBJ2-5	CASSTDGQALKQYF	TGTGCCAGCAGCACAGACGGACAGGCCTTAAAGCAGTACTTC
TRBV9	-	-	TRBJ1-1	CASSVEPLAGREAFF	TGTGCCAGCAGCGTAGAGCCCCTGGCCGGGCGTGAAGCTTTCTTT
TRBV7-2	many	-	TRBJ2-7	CASSLSAYEQYF	TGTGCCAGCAGCTTATCTGCCTACGAGCAGTACTTC
TRBV9	few	TRBD1	TRBJ2-1	CASSPRTGSGSYNEQFF	TGTGCCAGCAGCCCACGGACAGGTTCTGGATCCTACAATGAGCAGTTCTTC
TRBV11-2	-	-	TRBJ2-5	CASSRDTGLQETQYF	TGTGCCAGCAGCCGCGACACCGGGCTACAAGAGACCCAGTACTTC
TRBV27	-	-	TRBJ2-5	CASSFSFGGDWQTQYF	TGTGCCAGCAGTTTCTCATTCGGAGGAGACTGGCAGACCCAGTACTTC
TRBV15	-	-	TRBJ2-5	CATSLTAGRTETQYF	TGTGCCACCAGCCTAACGGCAGGGCGTACGGAGACCCAGTACTTC
TRBV29-1	few	-	TRBJ1-1	CSVEDADTEAFF	TGCAGCGTTGAGGACGCCGACACTGAAGCTTTCTTT